The 26 T cell receptor beta chains in this list originate from one sample, sequenced in a study of T cells in Graves' hyperthyroidism and ophthalmopathy. There were TCR beta CDR3 regions amplified from RNA transcripts. HTBI primers were used for first-round RT-PCR of the TCR CDR3. TCRdb analysed the multiplex PCR reads with MiXCR anew, one entry per CDR3 protein. The table shows over 400,000 distinct CDR3 sequences, with about 14% occurring only once. The sample consisted of blood. These receptors all come from a man between 18 and 29 years old with Graves' ophthalmopathy.

This clonotype was observed at least ten times. This chain joins TRBV15 and TRBJ2-3; tentative D call: TRBD2 (5 bases). Trimming shortened V by 3 bases and J by 1 base, and 5 bases separated the two germline ends. Germline CDR1 and CDR2: LNHNV and YYDKDF (reference sequence). The CDR3 is made up of 13 amino acids. The CDR3 is CATSRRGTDTQYF. CDR3 sequence (DNA): TGTGCCACCAGCAGGAGGGGCACAGATACGCAGTATTTT.

The sample holds many counts of this clonotype. CDR3 region: CASSLEVYSYEQYF. In DNA form, the CDR3 reads TGTGCCAGCAGCTTAGAAGTGTACTCCTACGAGCAGTACTTC. This chain links TRBV7-2 with TRBJ2-7, with unresolved D. CDR1 is SGHTA and CDR2 is FQGNSA in the germline V gene. V lost 1 base, J lost 0 bases, and 7 bases lay in between. The CDR3 sequence is 14 residues long.

This clonotype came up many times. The gene calls are TRBV20-1 and TRBJ1-2; D call uncertain. CDR3 length: 13 residues. CDR1 is DFQATT and CDR2 is SNEGSKA in the germline V gene (reference sequence). Trimming took 2 bases from V and 0 from J, leaving 7 bases between them. The CDR3 nucleotides read TGCAGTGCTAGATCGACACCTAACTATGGCTACACCTTC. It is translated as CSARSTPNYGYTF.

Ten or more counts support this clonotype. The chain combines TRBV7-9 with TRBJ1-1, with D perhaps TRBD1 (6 bases). The germline gives CDR1 SEHNR, CDR2 FQNEAQ (reference sequence). The CDR3 is 17 residues long. The germline V and J ends were trimmed by 3 bases and 1 base, with 18 bases remaining between them. CDR3 in DNA: TGTGCCAGCAGCTTCAGGGGAAGGGCCAGGAAGAACACTGAAGCTTTCTTT. Translating it yields CASSFRGRARKNTEAFF.

Ten or more counts support this clonotype. This chain links TRBV7-2 with TRBJ2-7, with D possibly being TRBD1 or TRBD2 (6 bases each). CDR1 and CDR2 (germline): SGHTA, FQGNSA. This CDR3 region has 10 residues. V was pared by 3 bases and J by 13 bases, with 10 bases between. The CDR3 region is CASSFRGLYF. CDR3 coding DNA: TGTGCCAGCAGCTTCAGGGGACTTTACTTC.

The table lists this clonotype with many counts. The chain joins TRBV6-2 or TRBV6-3 to TRBJ2-7; perhaps D is TRBD1 or TRBD2 (5 bases each). The CDR3 is 16 amino acids. V lost 5 bases to trimming and J lost 0 bases, with 17 bases between them. Germline CDR1 reads MNHEY; CDR2 reads SVGEGT. The CDR3 bases are TGTGCCAGCAGTACCTTCGGGGCAGGTTCCTCCTACGAGCAGTACTTC. Residues: CASSTFGAGSSYEQYF.

Many counts were recorded for this clonotype. The gene calls are TRBV13 and TRBJ1-2; 8 positions agree with TRBD1. CDR3 size: 15 residues. Trimming at V came to 3 bases and at J to 7 bases, leaving 10 bases not matched to a gene. Germline CDR1 PRHDT, CDR2 FYEKMQ (reference sequence). The chain's CDR3 is CASSLGRGLSVGYTF. CDR3 nucleotides: TGTGCCAGCAGCTTGGGCAGGGGGCTTAGTGTTGGCTACACCTTC.

This clonotype was recorded many times. The chain has TRBV11-2 and TRBJ1-5; D is ambiguous. V lost 3 bases to trimming and J lost 6 bases, with 3 bases between them. This CDR3 has 11 residues. From germline, CDR1 is SGHAT and CDR2 FQNNGV. CDR3 DNA: TGTGCCAGCAGCTTTGGTCAGCCCCAGCATTTT. Its translation: CASSFGQPQHF. The complete variable domain, with remaining parts taken from reference TRBV11-2 and TRBJ1-5, reads EAGVAQSPRYKIIEKRQSVAFWCNPISGHATLYWYQQILGQGPKLLIQFQNNGVVDDSQLPKDRFSAERLKGVDSTLKIQPAKLEDSAVYLCASSFGQPQHFGDGTRLSIL.

This clonotype was counted at least ten times. The chain links TRBV7-9 to TRBJ2-1, with D perhaps matching TRBD1 (7 bases). The CDR3 totals 13 residues. Trimming took off 8 bases at V and 2 bases at J, with 10 bases between the two ends. Germline V gene sequence: CDR1 SEHNR, CDR2 FQNEAQ (reference sequence). In DNA, the CDR3 is TGTGCCAGCCGGGGGACAGCCTACAATGAGCAGTTCTTC. It is translated as CASRGTAYNEQFF. Variable domain in full (rest from reference TRBV7-9 and TRBJ2-1): DTGVSQNPRHKITKRGQNVTFRCDPISEHNRLYWYRQTLGQGPEFLTYFQNEAQLEKSRLLSDRFSAERPKGSFSTLEIQRTEQGDSAMYLCASRGTAYNEQFFGPGTRLTVL.

The chain links TRBV5-1 to TRBJ2-2; 9 bases agree with TRBD1. Germline assignment: CDR1 SGHRS and CDR2 YFSETQ. This CDR3 comprises 16 residues. Unmatched junction bases numbered 12, after V lost 6 bases and J lost 6 bases. DNA of the CDR3: TGCGCCAGCACCCTGTCCGGGACAGGGTCGGCCGGGGAGCTGTTTTTT. Its translation: CASTLSGTGSAGELFF.

The V call is TRBV5-1, the J call TRBJ1-1, with a tentative D call TRBD1 (6 bases). Germline CDR1 reads SGHRS; CDR2 reads YFSETQ. V was clipped by 3 bases and J by 5 bases, with 14 bases between them. The CDR3 sequence is 14 residues long. CDR3 in DNA: TGCGCCAGCAGCTATACAGGGTCGGGGACTGAAGCTTTCTTT. Protein product: CASSYTGSGTEAFF.

The chain joins TRBV4-1 to TRBJ1-5; D possibly corresponds to TRBD1 (5 bases). From germline, CDR1 is MGHRA and CDR2 YSYEKL. Trimming left V 1 base short and J 3 bases short, with 16 bases between. This CDR3 spans 17 amino acids. CDR3 loop: CASSQGPITGPNQPQHF. The CDR3 DNA reads TGCGCCAGCAGCCAAGGACCCATAACAGGTCCCAATCAGCCCCAGCATTTT.

DNA of the CDR3: TGTGCCAGCAGTCGGTCGGGAGGGAGCACTGAAGCTTTCTTT. It encodes CASSRSGGSTEAFF. The rearrangement links TRBV12-3 or TRBV12-4 to TRBJ1-1; D not certain. The germline V and J ends were trimmed by 5 bases and 4 bases, with 14 bases remaining between them. CDR3 length: 14 amino acids.

To note about this clonotype: A read error may explain this, as a much larger clone is one base away. This chain connects TRBV7-9 to TRBJ2-7; D remains unclear. V gave up 7 bases and J gave up 3 bases, with 16 bases separating them. The CDR3 is 14 residues long. Germline V gives CDR1 SEHNR, CDR2 FQNEAQ (reference sequence). The CDR3 nucleotides read TGTGCCAGCATCCGGACCCCGAATGACTACGAGCAGTACTTC. Amino acids: CASIRTPNDYEQYF.

This clonotype was found many times. The chain couples TRBV7-9 to TRBJ2-1; perhaps TRBD2 as D (7 bases). The germline V and J ends were trimmed by 1 base and 5 bases, with 12 bases remaining between them. Germline lookup yields CDR1 SEHNR and CDR2 FQNEAQ (reference sequence). This CDR3 has 15 residues. The CDR3: CASSLEGGPDNEQFF. The CDR3 DNA reads as TGTGCCAGCAGCTTAGAGGGGGGGCCAGACAATGAGCAGTTCTTC.

This clonotype was picked up many times. This chain joins TRBV20-1 and TRBJ2-1; 13 bases match TRBD2. V gave up 0 bases and J gave up 5 bases; unmatched junction bases: 7. This CDR3 comprises 17 residues. In germline, CDR1 is DFQATT, CDR2 SNEGSKA (reference sequence). This CDR3 reads CSARDETSGRTHNEQFF. The CDR3 nucleotides read TGCAGTGCTAGAGACGAGACTAGCGGGAGGACACACAATGAGCAGTTCTTC.

This clonotype was counted many times. The J gene is TRBJ2-3, the V gene TRBV9; 7 bases fit TRBD2. Trimming took 4 bases from V and 6 from J; bases not matched to a gene: 17. Germline-derived CDR1 and CDR2 are SGDLS and YYNGEE. The CDR3 loop spans 17 amino acids. CDR3 coding DNA: TGTGCCAGCAGCCCCCGGTCAGGCGGCGGGGGTTTGGATACGCAGTATTTT. Its protein is CASSPRSGGGGLDTQYF.

Ten or more counts support this clonotype. The rearrangement joins TRBV5-5 to TRBJ1-1; D unclear. The germline CDR1 and CDR2 sequences are SGHKS and YYEKEE (reference sequence). V was cut by 1 base and J by 4 bases, with 14 bases left in between. The CDR3 covers 15 residues. CDR3 amino acids: CASSLFRLASTEAFF. CDR3 nucleotide sequence: TGTGCCAGCAGCTTGTTCCGGTTGGCGAGCACTGAAGCTTTCTTT. Full variable domain (missing parts from reference TRBV5-5 and TRBJ1-1): DAGVTQSPTHLIKTRGQQVTLRCSPISGHKSVSWYQQVLGQGPQFIFQYYEKEERGRGNFPDRFSARQFPNYSSELNVNALLLGDSALYLCASSLFRLASTEAFFGQGTRLTVV.

There are many counts of this clonotype. The gene calls are TRBV11-2 and TRBJ2-1; D is possibly TRBD2 (5 bases). The CDR3 is 13 amino acids. CDR1 is SGHAT and CDR2 is FQNNGV in the germline V gene. With 7 bases removed from V and 7 bases from J, the gap between germline ends came to 14 bases. CDR3 protein: CASTARPGNEQFF. The DNA for the CDR3 is TGTGCCAGCACCGCTAGGCCGGGGAATGAGCAGTTCTTC.

Comment on this clonotype: A much larger clone lies a single base off, so this may be a read error. The rearrangement uses TRBV10-3 and TRBJ2-7; D might be TRBD2 (5 bases). The length of the CDR3 is 14 residues. Germline V gene sequence: CDR1 ENHRY, CDR2 SYGVKD. The V gene lost 5 bases and the J gene lost 4 bases, with 15 bases spanning the gap. CDR3: CAISRTGMKYEQYF. Here the CDR3 DNA reads TGTGCCATCAGTCGTACGGGGATGAAGTACGAGCAGTACTTC.

This clonotype has just a few counts. V usage is TRBV20-1 and J usage is TRBJ2-5, with 10 positions matching TRBD2. Per the germline V gene, CDR1 is DFQATT and CDR2 is SNEGSKA (reference sequence). V lost 6 bases, J lost 5 bases, and 6 bases stayed unmatched. CDR3 length equals 13 residues. The CDR3 protein is CSAILAGEETQYF. The CDR3 DNA follows: TGCAGTGCCATCCTAGCGGGAGAGGAGACCCAGTACTTC.

This clonotype showed up many times. The chain joins TRBV6-1 to TRBJ2-7, with D tentatively TRBD1 or TRBD2 (5 bases each). Germline CDR1 and CDR2: MNHNS and SASEGT. The V gene lost 4 bases and the J gene lost 2 bases, with 15 bases spanning the gap. This CDR3 is 15 amino acids long. The CDR3 DNA follows: TGTGCCAGCAGTGCCCAGGTTCGGGACGCCTACGAGCAGTACTTC. It specifies CASSAQVRDAYEQYF.

Only a few counts were recorded for this clonotype. The chain is built from TRBV9 and TRBJ2-6; D remains unclear. Trimming removed 0 bases from V and 2 bases from J, with 18 bases in between. The CDR3 contains 19 residues. Germline CDR1 reads SGDLS; CDR2 reads YYNGEE. CDR3 in amino acids: CASSVDGYRTLTGANVLTF. The CDR3 bases are TGTGCCAGCAGCGTAGACGGGTACCGTACTCTGACTGGGGCCAACGTCCTGACTTTC.

This clonotype has at least ten counts. The gene calls are TRBV11-2 and TRBJ2-7; a possible D gene is TRBD1 (5 bases). Germline CDR1 is SGHAT and CDR2 is FQNNGV. The CDR3 covers 12 residues. The germline V and J ends were trimmed by 4 bases and 7 bases, with 11 bases remaining between them. Here the CDR3 reads CASSYRKLEQYF. CDR3 bases: TGTGCCAGCAGCTACAGGAAGCTGGAGCAGTACTTC.

The table lists this clonotype with many counts. This chain links TRBV6-1 with TRBJ2-7; D remains ambiguous. Trimming shortened V by 5 bases and J by 5 bases, and 19 bases separated the two germline ends. The CDR3 length is 15 residues. Germline assignment: CDR1 MNHNS and CDR2 SASEGT. CDR3 residues: CASSNSGPRSNEQYF. In DNA, the CDR3 is TGTGCCAGCAGTAATTCCGGACCCCGAAGCAACGAGCAGTACTTC.

This clonotype turned up a few times. DNA of the CDR3: TGCGCCAGCAGCCACCCTGGGACAGGGGCTAATGAAAAACTGTTTTTT. Translating it yields CASSHPGTGANEKLFF. This rearrangement joins TRBV4-1 to TRBJ1-4, with 10 bases matching TRBD1. The CDR3 runs 16 residues. V shed 3 bases, J shed 3 bases, and the junction held 4 bases outside the gene matches. CDR1 is MGHRA, CDR2 YSYEKL, per germline.